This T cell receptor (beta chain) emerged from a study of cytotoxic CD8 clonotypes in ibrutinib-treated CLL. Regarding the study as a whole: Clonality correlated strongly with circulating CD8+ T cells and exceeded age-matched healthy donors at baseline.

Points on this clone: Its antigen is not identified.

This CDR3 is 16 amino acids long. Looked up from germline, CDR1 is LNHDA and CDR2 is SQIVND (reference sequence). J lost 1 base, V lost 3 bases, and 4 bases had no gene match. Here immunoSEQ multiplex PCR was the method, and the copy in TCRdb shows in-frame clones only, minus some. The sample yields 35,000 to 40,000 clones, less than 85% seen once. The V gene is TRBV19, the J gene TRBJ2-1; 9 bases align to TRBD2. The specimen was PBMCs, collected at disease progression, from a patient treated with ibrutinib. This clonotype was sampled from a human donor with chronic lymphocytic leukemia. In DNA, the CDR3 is TGTGCCAGTAGTATTGCTCTAGCGGGGTCCTACAATGAGCAGTTCTTC. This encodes CASSIALAGSYNEQFF.